This passage covers 18 T cell receptor beta chains from one sample sequenced in a study of shared clonotypes between healthy human individuals. CD45RO-negative, CCR7-positively selected cells formed the naive CD8 fraction, excluding terminally differentiated effector memory CD45RA+ cells. Assay used: immunoSEQ multiplex PCR; TCRdb lists only in-frame clones, some missing. In the table there are hundreds of thousands of clones, roughly 96% of which are singletons. The sample was naive CD8+ T cells sorted from blood. Receptor source: a woman in her 30s in good health.

The J gene is TRBJ2-7, the V gene TRBV27, with 13 bases that match TRBD2. The CDR3 runs 16 residues. CDR1 MNHEY and CDR2 SMNVEV come from the germline V gene (reference sequence). The V segment lost 6 bases and the J segment 6 bases; nucleotides outside the gene matches: 11. The CDR3 here is CASSHGTSGDWGEQYF. The CDR3 coding sequence is TGTGCCAGCAGCCACGGGACTAGCGGGGACTGGGGCGAGCAGTACTTC.

This chain links TRBV7-9 with TRBJ2-1, with TRBD2 matching 10 bases. The J segment lost 3 bases and the V segment lost 5 bases, leaving 4 bases of the junction unmatched. The CDR3 spans 15 residues. Looked up from germline, CDR1 is SEHNR and CDR2 is FQNEAQ (reference sequence). The chain's CDR3 is CASSAASGSYNEQFF. In DNA, the CDR3 is TGTGCCAGCAGCGCAGCTAGCGGGAGCTACAATGAGCAGTTCTTC.

The chain carries TRBV5-1 and TRBJ2-7, with D tentatively TRBD1 (7 bases). V was cut by 0 bases and J by 5 bases, with 12 bases left in between. The CDR3 extends over 14 amino acids. CDR1 and CDR2 from the germline V gene are SGHRS and YFSETQ. The CDR3, as DNA: TGCGCCAGCAGCTTGGCTCAGGGGGGAAACGAGCAGTACTTC. Translated: CASSLAQGGNEQYF.

V is TRBV19 and J is TRBJ2-7; the match to TRBD1 covers 8 bases. The V and J ends lost 8 bases and 5 bases, in that order; junction bases with no gene match: 8. Germline values: CDR1 LNHDA, CDR2 SQIVND (reference sequence). This CDR3 spans 13 amino acids. DNA for the CDR3: TGTGCCAGTGGTCCGGACAGGGCCGACGAGCAGTACTTC. It translates to CASGPDRADEQYF.

The V gene is TRBV27, the J gene TRBJ2-1, with 13 bases aligning to TRBD2. The CDR3 runs to 17 residues. After removal of 0 bases from V and 9 bases from J, the junction contained 8 bases not matched to a gene. Germline CDR1 MNHEY, CDR2 SMNVEV (reference sequence). The chain's CDR3 is CASSLSFLRLAGGEQFF. As DNA, the CDR3 is TGTGCCAGCAGTTTATCGTTCCTCCGACTAGCGGGAGGTGAGCAGTTCTTC.

This clone has more than one count but fewer than ten. The chain has TRBV7-8 and TRBJ2-7, with D possibly TRBD2 on 6 matching bases. Germline values: CDR1 SGHVS, CDR2 FQNEAQ. V dropped 1 base and J dropped 3 bases, with 13 bases sitting between them. This CDR3 comprises 15 residues. In DNA form, the CDR3 reads TGTGCCAGCAGCTTAGTTGAGGGACTTTTCTACGAGCAGTACTTC. Encoded protein: CASSLVEGLFYEQYF.

The chain employs TRBV9 and TRBJ1-1; 7 bases align to TRBD1. Germline lookup yields CDR1 SGDLS and CDR2 YYNGEE. The ends lost 0 bases at V and 4 bases at J; junction bases unmatched: 3. The CDR3 spans 14 residues. CDR3 protein: CASSVGGQPTEAFF. CDR3 nucleotides: TGTGCCAGCAGCGTAGGGGGACAGCCCACTGAAGCTTTCTTT. The full variable domain, its missing parts supplied by reference TRBV9 and TRBJ1-1, is DSGVTQTPKHLITATGQRVTLRCSPRSGDLSVYWYQQSLDQGLQFLIQYYNGEERAKGNILERFSAQQFPDLHSELNLSSLELGDSALYFCASSVGGQPTEAFFGQGTRLTVV.

The gene calls are TRBV27 and TRBJ2-7, with 8 bases aligning to TRBD1. V was clipped by 9 bases and J by 2 bases; unmatched bases: 12. This CDR3 has 15 residues. The V gene's germline CDR1 is MNHEY and CDR2 SMNVEV (reference sequence). The CDR3 is CASRQGFERTYEQYF. CDR3 DNA: TGTGCCAGTCGACAGGGGTTTGAGCGAACCTACGAGCAGTACTTC.

CDR3 sequence (DNA): TGTGCCAGCATGACAGGGAGCAATCAGCCCCAGCATTTT. This gives the protein CASMTGSNQPQHF. The chain uses TRBV27 and TRBJ1-5, with 7 bases aligning to TRBD1. Trimming took 7 bases from V and 1 from J; bases not matched to a gene: 1. Germline V gene sequence: CDR1 MNHEY, CDR2 SMNVEV (reference sequence). The CDR3 is made up of 13 amino acids.

V usage is TRBV11-3 and J usage is TRBJ1-2; 10 positions agree with TRBD1. Germline V CDR1 and CDR2: SGHNT, YENEEA. J lost 3 bases, V lost 5 bases, and 9 bases had no gene match. The CDR3 is made up of 16 amino acids. The CDR3 reads CASSPWDRGGDYGYTF. Written as DNA, the CDR3 is TGTGCCAGCAGCCCATGGGACAGGGGCGGTGACTATGGCTACACCTTC.

This chain uses TRBV19 with TRBJ2-7; TRBD2 agrees at 8 bases. This CDR3 is 14 amino acids long. V trimming: 5 bases; J trimming: 5 bases; junction bases outside the gene matches: 8. Germline V CDR1 and CDR2: LNHDA, SQIVND (reference sequence). CDR3 in DNA: TGTGCCAGTAGTCGGGGGGGCGATGTCCACGAGCAGTACTTC. This gives the protein CASSRGGDVHEQYF.

The chain carries TRBV5-6 and TRBJ2-7, with 8 bases lining up with TRBD2. The CDR3 loop spans 15 amino acids. V dropped 2 bases and J dropped 1; count of bases not matched to a gene: 5. Germline CDR1 is SGHDT and CDR2 is YYEEEE. The DNA of the CDR3 is TGTGCCAGCAGCTTAGCGGGAGAGGCTTCCTACGAGCAGTACTTC. The encoded protein is CASSLAGEASYEQYF.

The chain joins TRBV19 to TRBJ2-5; 9 positions match TRBD1. CDR1 and CDR2 (germline): LNHDA, SQIVND (reference sequence). This CDR3 comprises 15 residues. The V and J ends lost 10 bases and 5 bases, in that order; junction bases with no gene match: 14. As DNA, the CDR3 is TGTGCCACTTCTCCCGGGACAGGGTTTGTCGAGACCCAGTACTTC. This sequence encodes CATSPGTGFVETQYF.

The CDR3 here is CAISEALGEQYF. CDR3 nucleotides: TGTGCCATCAGTGAGGCCCTAGGCGAGCAGTACTTC. V usage is TRBV10-3 and J usage is TRBJ2-7, with no clear D. CDR1 ENHRY and CDR2 SYGVKD come from the germline V gene. V lost 2 bases and J 6 bases, leaving 8 bases between the germline ends. The CDR3 runs to 12 residues.

V is TRBV29-1 and J is TRBJ2-1; D remains unclear. The CDR3 is 11 amino acids. Germline values: CDR1 SQVTM, CDR2 ANQGSEA. Trimming cost V 3 bases and J 9 bases, with 9 bases left between them. DNA of the CDR3: TGCAGCGTTGAGTCACTTGGTGAGCAGTTCTTC. Translation gives CSVESLGEQFF.

The chain joins TRBV29-1 to TRBJ2-7; D is perhaps TRBD1 (5 bases). This CDR3 region has 13 residues. V was trimmed by 6 bases and J by 7 bases, leaving 19 bases between them. Germline values: CDR1 SQVTM, CDR2 ANQGSEA. The CDR3 sequence is CSVLFPGSREQYF. DNA of the CDR3: TGCAGCGTCCTATTCCCAGGGTCTCGGGAGCAGTACTTC.

The gene calls are TRBV2 and TRBJ1-1; TRBD1 agrees at 7 bases. This CDR3 is built from 13 residues. Germline V lookup: CDR1 SNHLY, CDR2 FYNNEI. J lost 5 bases, V lost 8 bases, and 8 bases had no gene match. The CDR3 DNA follows: TGTGCCAGCGATTATGAGGGGGCAACTGAAGCTTTCTTT. It yields the protein CASDYEGATEAFF.

The V call is TRBV29-1, the J call TRBJ2-7; the D call may be TRBD1 or TRBD2 (5 bases each). The CDR3 spans 15 residues. Trimming pared 6 bases from V and 3 bases from J, leaving 21 bases between. Germline V lookup: CDR1 SQVTM, CDR2 ANQGSEA. The CDR3: CSVLSWGREVYEQYF. CDR3 bases: TGCAGCGTCCTGTCGTGGGGACGAGAGGTCTACGAGCAGTACTTC.